The clone carrying this T cell receptor beta chain was detected a few times. This entry comes from a study of patients and donors after allogeneic stem cell transplantation. TCRdb re-called the RT-PCR reads through MiXCR, storing one row per CDR3 protein. There are about a million distinct CDR3 sequences in the sample; about 20% occur only once, and under 6.5% lies in the top ten. Germline V gene lookup returns CDR1 DFQATT and CDR2 SNEGSKA (reference sequence). CDR3 length equals 16 residues. V lost 6 bases and J lost 7, with 22 bases in between. The specimen was blood, either unsorted or a sorted T cell fraction (not recorded which). This TCR was recovered from a human donor who was either an allogeneic HSCT recipient or a stem cell or donor lymphocyte infusion donor (not recorded which). It is not recorded whose cells these are; they may come from a transplant donor. This chain joins TRBV20-1 and TRBJ1-6; D is unclear. The CDR3 protein is CSALVGGDRSNSPLHF. For the CDR3, the DNA is TGCAGTGCCCTCGTGGGCGGGGATAGGAGCAATTCACCCCTCCACTTT.